This T cell receptor (beta chain) was captured in a study of cytomegalovirus exposure and HLA in healthy donors. Use of 60 Vbeta and 13 Jbeta primers characterized the PCR. TCRdb's copy holds only in-frame clones and misses some; the assay was immunoSEQ multiplex PCR. The data hold 120,000 to 150,000 clones, with about 80% observed a single time. V lost 6 bases and J 0 bases, leaving 18 bases between the germline ends. The CDR3 has 15 residues. Per germline, CDR1 SQVTM and CDR2 ANQGSEA. This TCR was recovered from a young man in good health and CMV-seronegative. The specimen sequenced was PBMCs. This chain connects TRBV29-1 to TRBJ2-7; perhaps TRBD2 as D (6 bases). CDR3: CSVGGTSYSSYEQYF. The CDR3 DNA reads as TGCAGCGTCGGGGGTACCTCTTACAGCTCCTACGAGCAGTACTTC.